These T cell receptor beta chains were read from a single sample in a study of vaccination and CD4 T cells after COVID-19. TCRdb reprocessed the PCR reads with MiXCR, giving one entry per CDR3 protein. This table has roughly 8,400 distinct CDR3 sequences, roughly 57% appearing once. No antigen has been assigned to these receptors. The specimen comprised cultured CD4+ T cells from blood, sampled after SARS-CoV-2 vaccination. These receptors originate from a human donor with COVID-19. CDR3s include the opening cysteine and the closing phenylalanine or tryptophan. A D gene is named only where the DNA matches it firmly. Some rows mark clone size as missing; the rest say once, few, many or name a class of expanded clone.

j_call: TRBJ1-1
d_call: .
cdr3_length: 11
clone_size: .
v_call: TRBV20-1
cdr3_nt: TGCAGTGCTAGAGTTAAGGGAGAAGCTTTCTTT
cdr3_aa: CSARVKGEAFF

j_call: TRBJ1-1
d_call: .
cdr3_length: 14
clone_size: .
v_call: TRBV28
cdr3_nt: TGTGCCAGCAGTGTGACACGGACGAACACTGAAGCTTTCTTT
cdr3_aa: CASSVTRTNTEAFF

j_call: TRBJ2-5
d_call: .
cdr3_length: 14
clone_size: .
v_call: TRBV27
cdr3_nt: TGTGCCAGCAGTTTATCGAGAGGGGCGGAGACCCAGTACTTC
cdr3_aa: CASSLSRGAETQYF

j_call: TRBJ1-2
d_call: .
cdr3_length: 13
clone_size: .
v_call: TRBV4-1
cdr3_nt: TGCGCCAGCAGCCAAGAAAGTGTCAGAGGCTACACCTTC
cdr3_aa: CASSQESVRGYTF

j_call: TRBJ2-5
d_call: .
cdr3_length: 13
clone_size: .
v_call: TRBV29-1
cdr3_nt: TGCAGCGTTGAAATGGGCGGTTGGGAGACCCAGTACTTC
cdr3_aa: CSVEMGGWETQYF

j_call: TRBJ2-7
d_call: .
cdr3_length: 14
clone_size: few
v_call: TRBV7-2
cdr3_nt: TGTGCCAGCAGCCTGGGGGGTATTTCCTACGAGCAGTACTTC
cdr3_aa: CASSLGGISYEQYF

j_call: TRBJ2-7
d_call: TRBD1
cdr3_length: 14
clone_size: .
v_call: TRBV6-2/TRBV6-3
cdr3_nt: TGTGCCAGCAGTTATTGGGGACAGTCCTACGAGCAGTACTTC
cdr3_aa: CASSYWGQSYEQYF

j_call: TRBJ2-3
d_call: .
cdr3_length: 15
clone_size: large
v_call: TRBV7-9
cdr3_nt: TGTGCCAGCAGCCAAGACAGGCGGAGCACAGATACGCAGTATTTT
cdr3_aa: CASSQDRRSTDTQYF

j_call: TRBJ1-2
d_call: .
cdr3_length: 12
clone_size: .
v_call: TRBV12-3/TRBV12-4
cdr3_nt: TGTGCCAGCAGTCCCCGCGGCTATGGCTACACCTTC
cdr3_aa: CASSPRGYGYTF

j_call: TRBJ1-3
d_call: .
cdr3_length: 16
clone_size: few
v_call: TRBV20-1
cdr3_nt: TGCAGTGCAAGACCCTGGGACTCTAGCTCTGGAAACACCATATATTTT
cdr3_aa: CSARPWDSSSGNTIYF

j_call: TRBJ1-6
d_call: .
cdr3_length: 17
clone_size: .
v_call: TRBV7-8
cdr3_nt: TGTGCCAGCAGCGGGGAGGTGGGGAGCTCCTATAATTCACCCCTCCACTTT
cdr3_aa: CASSGEVGSSYNSPLHF

j_call: TRBJ2-2
d_call: TRBD1
cdr3_length: 15
clone_size: .
v_call: TRBV6-4
cdr3_nt: TGTGCCAGCAGTGAAACAGGGGGCGATACCGGGGAGCTGTTTTTT
cdr3_aa: CASSETGGDTGELFF

j_call: TRBJ1-1
d_call: .
cdr3_length: 13
clone_size: .
v_call: TRBV19
cdr3_nt: TGTGCCAGTAGTATGAGGGTCCGCACTGAAGCTTTCTTT
cdr3_aa: CASSMRVRTEAFF

j_call: TRBJ2-5
d_call: TRBD2
cdr3_length: 16
clone_size: .
v_call: TRBV5-8
cdr3_nt: TGTGCCAGCAGCTTGCCTAGCGGGGGCTCGGGGGAGACCCAGTACTTC
cdr3_aa: CASSLPSGGSGETQYF

j_call: TRBJ2-5
d_call: .
cdr3_length: 16
clone_size: .
v_call: TRBV14
cdr3_nt: TGTGCCAGCAGCCAGAAGCTAGCCAAAAACCAAGAGACCCAGTACTTC
cdr3_aa: CASSQKLAKNQETQYF

j_call: TRBJ1-2
d_call: .
cdr3_length: 14
clone_size: once
v_call: TRBV12-3/TRBV12-4
cdr3_nt: TGTGCCAGCAGTTTAGTCGGGAGGTACTATGGCTACACCTTC
cdr3_aa: CASSLVGRYYGYTF

j_call: TRBJ1-1
d_call: TRBD1
cdr3_length: 16
clone_size: .
v_call: TRBV7-2
cdr3_nt: TGTGCCAGCAGCTTCCGGACAGGGCCCCTGGAGGCTGAAGCTTTCTTT
cdr3_aa: CASSFRTGPLEAEAFF

j_call: TRBJ2-7
d_call: .
cdr3_length: 14
clone_size: .
v_call: TRBV2
cdr3_nt: TGTGCCAGCGTGCAGCCAATATTATCCTACGAGCAGTACTTC
cdr3_aa: CASVQPILSYEQYF

j_call: TRBJ1-4
d_call: .
cdr3_length: 13
clone_size: .
v_call: TRBV7-2
cdr3_nt: TGTGCCAGCAGCTCGGGGGGTGTTGAAAAACTGTTTTTT
cdr3_aa: CASSSGGVEKLFF

j_call: TRBJ1-2
d_call: TRBD1
cdr3_length: 14
clone_size: .
v_call: TRBV5-6
cdr3_nt: TGTGCCAGCAGCTTCACAGGGGGGTCTTATGGCTACACCTTC
cdr3_aa: CASSFTGGSYGYTF

j_call: TRBJ2-4
d_call: .
cdr3_length: 13
clone_size: .
v_call: TRBV7-2
cdr3_nt: TGTGCCAGCAGCCCGATAGCCAAAAACATTCAGTACTTC
cdr3_aa: CASSPIAKNIQYF

j_call: TRBJ1-2
d_call: .
cdr3_length: 15
clone_size: .
v_call: TRBV19
cdr3_nt: TGTGCCAGTTCGACTTCAGGTATTAAAGGCTATGGCTACACCTTC
cdr3_aa: CASSTSGIKGYGYTF

j_call: TRBJ2-5
d_call: .
cdr3_length: 14
clone_size: few
v_call: TRBV7-2
cdr3_nt: TGTGCCAGCAGCCAGCGGGCGGGGCAAGAGACCCAGTACTTC
cdr3_aa: CASSQRAGQETQYF

j_call: TRBJ1-2
d_call: .
cdr3_length: 12
clone_size: .
v_call: TRBV20-1
cdr3_nt: TGCAGTGCTGGCTCAGTCACCTATGGCTACACCTTC
cdr3_aa: CSAGSVTYGYTF

j_call: TRBJ2-3
d_call: .
cdr3_length: 13
clone_size: .
v_call: TRBV29-1
cdr3_nt: TGCAGCGTTGAACAGAGCGGCACAGATACGCAGTATTTT
cdr3_aa: CSVEQSGTDTQYF

j_call: TRBJ2-7
d_call: .
cdr3_length: 14
clone_size: few
v_call: TRBV24-1
cdr3_nt: TGTGCCACCATCAATCGGACCGCCTCGCACGAGCAGTACTTC
cdr3_aa: CATINRTASHEQYF

j_call: TRBJ2-5
d_call: .
cdr3_length: 15
clone_size: few
v_call: TRBV10-1
cdr3_nt: TGCGCCAGCAGTGGAGGCGGCCGGGGTCAAGAGACCCAGTACTTC
cdr3_aa: CASSGGGRGQETQYF

j_call: TRBJ2-7
d_call: TRBD1
cdr3_length: 14
clone_size: .
v_call: TRBV6-1
cdr3_nt: TGTGCCAGCAGCAACCGGGACAGGGCCTACGAGCAGTACTTC
cdr3_aa: CASSNRDRAYEQYF